The 27 T cell receptor beta chains presented below share a single source sample, sequenced in a study of T-cell reconstitution after alpha-beta-depleted transplantation in children. Preparation of the TCRbeta library used unique molecular identifiers. TCRdb independently ran MiXCR on the PCR reads; one entry per CDR3 protein. The sample carries 200,000 to 250,000 distinct CDR3 sequences, under 8.5% recorded once. The sequencing used PBMCs, collected before TCRalphabeta/CD19-depleted stem cell transplant. The receptors here all came from a boy aged 2 to 9 with acute lymphoblastic leukemia, due to receive a stem cell transplant.

This clonotype was seen more than once but under ten times. The V and J genes are TRBV20-1 and TRBJ2-7, with 15 nucleotides matching TRBD2. Looked up from germline, CDR1 is DFQATT and CDR2 is SNEGSKA (reference sequence). J gave up 2 bases and V 6 bases, and 14 bases lay outside the gene matches. The length of the CDR3 is 18 residues. CDR3 nucleotide sequence: TGCAGTGCGGAGGAAACGGGACTAGCGGGAGGCTATACCTACGAGCAGTACTTC. It specifies CSAEETGLAGGYTYEQYF.

This chain uses TRBV7-6 with TRBJ2-2; TRBD1 agrees at 9 bases. Germline loops: CDR1 SGHVS, CDR2 FNYEAQ. The CDR3 contains 16 residues. Germline trimming cut 1 base from V and 8 bases from J; bases unmatched to any gene: 8. The CDR3 DNA sequence: TGTGCCAGCAGCTTAGTATACAGGGGGCGCTCAGGGGAGCTGTTTTTT. Amino acid sequence: CASSLVYRGRSGELFF.

This clonotype was recorded many times. The chain recombines TRBV5-5 with TRBJ2-5; D may be TRBD1 or TRBD2 (5 bases each). The CDR3 loop spans 13 amino acids. Per the germline V gene, CDR1 is SGHKS and CDR2 is YYEKEE (reference sequence). V lost 6 bases and J 4 bases, leaving 13 bases between the germline ends. The CDR3 spells CASTDGTLETQYF. The DNA for the CDR3 is TGTGCCAGCACGGACGGGACGCTAGAGACCCAGTACTTC.

As regards this clonotype: It is likely a read error, because the conserved phenylalanine at the end of the CDR3 is missing. The chain links TRBV7-9 to TRBJ1-1; D gene uncertain. Trimming stripped 5 bases from V and 1 base from J, with 11 bases between. The germline gives CDR1 SEHNR, CDR2 FQNEAQ (reference sequence). CDR3 length: 14 amino acids. Here the CDR3 reads CASSVGFPNTEAFC. In nucleotides, the CDR3 is TGTGCCAGCAGCGTAGGGTTCCCGAACACTGAAGCTTTCTGT.

Many counts were recorded for this clonotype. The chain links TRBV2 to TRBJ2-4; tentatively, D is TRBD2 (5 bases). Germline V gives CDR1 SNHLY, CDR2 FYNNEI. V lost 3 bases to trimming and J lost 0 bases, with 12 bases between them. The length of the CDR3 is 16 residues. This CDR3 reads CASSDRAAGAKNIQYF. The DNA for the CDR3 is TGTGCCAGCAGTGACAGAGCGGCAGGAGCCAAAAACATTCAGTACTTC.

This clonotype has at least ten counts. The rearrangement links TRBV20-1 to TRBJ2-1; D is ambiguous. V was pared by 3 bases and J by 4 bases, with 13 bases between. Germline CDR1 DFQATT, CDR2 SNEGSKA (reference sequence). The length of the CDR3 is 14 residues. CDR3 sequence: CSARPIISYNEQFF. CDR3 DNA: TGCAGTGCTAGGCCTATAATTTCGTACAATGAGCAGTTCTTC.

This clonotype was recorded many times. The J gene is TRBJ2-4, the V gene TRBV20-1; 7 bases are shared with TRBD1. Germline CDR1 reads DFQATT; CDR2 reads SNEGSKA (reference sequence). V lost 6 bases to trimming and J lost 2 bases; unmatched junction nucleotides: 4. The CDR3 contains 13 residues. The CDR3 region has the DNA TGCAGTGCGACAGGGAAGACCAAAAACATTCAGTACTTC. Encoded protein: CSATGKTKNIQYF.

This clonotype appeared many times. V usage is TRBV28 and J usage is TRBJ1-5; D is possibly TRBD1 (5 bases). Germline CDR1 MDHEN, CDR2 SYDVKM. This CDR3 contains 15 residues. Trimming left V 3 bases short and J 5 bases short, with 14 bases between. This CDR3 reads CASSFRAGRYQPQHF. The DNA of the CDR3 is TGTGCCAGCAGTTTCAGGGCGGGAAGATATCAGCCCCAGCATTTT. Full variable domain (outside the CDR3, taken from reference TRBV28 and TRBJ1-5): DVKVTQSSRYLVKRTGEKVFLECVQDMDHENMFWYRQDPGLGLRLIYFSYDVKMKEKGDIPEGYSVSREKKERFSLILESASTNQTSMYLCASSFRAGRYQPQHFGDGTRLSIL.

This clonotype was detected ten times or more. The J gene is TRBJ1-3, the V gene TRBV15, with D hard to call. V lost 0 bases and J lost 2, with 5 bases in between. The CDR3 has 14 residues. Germline assignment: CDR1 LNHNV and CDR2 YYDKDF (reference sequence). In DNA form, the CDR3 reads TGTGCCACCAGCAGAGATATTGCTGGAAACACCATATATTTT. It translates to CATSRDIAGNTIYF.

This clonotype was counted at least ten times. This chain uses TRBV29-1 with TRBJ1-5; TRBD1 aligns across 7 bases. Trimming at V came to 5 bases and at J to 4 bases, leaving 5 bases not matched to a gene. CDR1 and CDR2 (germline): SQVTM, ANQGSEA. The CDR3 consists of 13 residues. The CDR3 coding sequence is TGCAGCGTTACAGGGGCTTATAATCAGCCCCAGCATTTT. It yields the protein CSVTGAYNQPQHF.

This clonotype was counted ten times or more. The genes are TRBV24-1 and TRBJ2-1; 10 bases agree with TRBD2. The CDR3 extends over 17 amino acids. From germline, CDR1 is KGHDR and CDR2 SFDVKD. The ends lost 1 base at V and 9 bases at J; junction bases unmatched: 11. The CDR3 nucleotides read TGTGCCACCAGTGATTTTCGACTAGCGGGCCGGGAGGGTGAGCAGTTCTTC. Its translation is CATSDFRLAGREGEQFF.

The sample holds many counts of this clonotype. The V and J genes are TRBV12-3 or TRBV12-4 and TRBJ1-5; 7 nucleotides agree with TRBD1. This CDR3 has 14 residues. V shed 6 bases and J 9 bases; nucleotides not matched to a gene: 11. CDR3 sequence (DNA): TGTGCCAGCAGAGAACAGGGGAGAATTCTGCCCCAGCATTTT. Its protein product is CASREQGRILPQHF.

This chain links TRBV7-9 with TRBJ1-2; D gene uncertain. The CDR3 is made up of 13 amino acids. Germline V gene lookup returns CDR1 SEHNR and CDR2 FQNEAQ (reference sequence). V was shortened by 5 bases and J by 5 bases, with 12 bases between the two germline ends. CDR3 amino acids: CASSVVRAYGYTF. The CDR3 DNA sequence: TGTGCCAGCAGCGTGGTGAGGGCATATGGCTACACCTTC. The full variable domain, rest sourced from reference TRBV7-9 and TRBJ1-2, is DTGVSQNPRHKITKRGQNVTFRCDPISEHNRLYWYRQTLGQGPEFLTYFQNEAQLEKSRLLSDRFSAERPKGSFSTLEIQRTEQGDSAMYLCASSVVRAYGYTFGSGTRLTVV.

In its sample, this clonotype was seen many times. The CDR3: CASSLRRQGLDTQYF. DNA of the CDR3: TGTGCCAGCAGCTTACGGAGGCAGGGATTAGATACGCAGTATTTT. V usage is TRBV7-2 and J usage is TRBJ2-3, with D possibly called TRBD1 or TRBD2 (5 bases each). The CDR3 runs 15 residues. Trimming stripped 2 bases from V and 5 bases from J, with 14 bases between. The germline gives CDR1 SGHTA, CDR2 FQGNSA.

This clonotype was counted a few times. V gene TRBV20-1 combines with J gene TRBJ2-5; no firm D call. The CDR3 has 15 amino acids. The V gene lost 4 bases and the J gene lost 5 bases, with 20 bases spanning the gap. Per germline, CDR1 DFQATT and CDR2 SNEGSKA (reference sequence). The DNA for the CDR3 is TGCAGTGCTACCCCGACCCTCCTAGGGAAGGAGACCCAGTACTTC. It translates to CSATPTLLGKETQYF.

This clonotype was seen at least ten times. The gene calls are TRBV6-4 and TRBJ2-1; 9 positions match TRBD2. Trimming removed 2 bases from V and 4 bases from J; junction bases left unmatched: 0. The CDR3 length is 14 residues. Germline CDR1 and CDR2: MRHNA and SNTAGT. The CDR3 DNA reads TGTGCCAGCAGTGACAGCGGGGGGTACAATGAGCAGTTCTTC. Amino acid sequence: CASSDSGGYNEQFF.

The genes are TRBV11-2 and TRBJ2-1; possibly TRBD1 or TRBD2 for D (5 bases each). There are 19 residues in the CDR3. Per germline, CDR1 SGHAT and CDR2 FQNNGV. V dropped 4 bases and J dropped 4 bases, with 26 bases sitting between them. The CDR3 DNA is TGTGCCAGCAGCTCCGCCTACGGGAAACAGGAGCAACCTTACAATGAGCAGTTCTTC. Translation gives CASSSAYGKQEQPYNEQFF.

This clonotype has a count of ten or more. The rearrangement uses TRBV24-1 and TRBJ2-3, with TRBD2 matching 11 bases. The CDR3 spans 19 residues. The junction had 15 bases not matched to a gene; V was cut back by 4 bases and J by 4 bases. The germline V gene has CDR1 KGHDR and CDR2 SFDVKD. DNA for the CDR3: TGTGCCACCAGTGAAGACCTTACTAGCGGGAGAGGTCCCCCAGATACGCAGTATTTT. Translation: CATSEDLTSGRGPPDTQYF.

Only a few counts were recorded for this clonotype. This sequence joins TRBV11-1 and TRBJ2-4, with 7 bases fitting TRBD1. Germline lookup yields CDR1 SGHAT and CDR2 FQDESV (reference sequence). V trimming: 1 base; J trimming: 8 bases; junction bases outside the gene matches: 20. The CDR3 consists of 19 residues. CDR3 nucleotide sequence: TGTGCCAGCAGCTTAGTAAGGATCGGACAGGCCTTACGGTCGGACATTCAGTACTTC. As protein: CASSLVRIGQALRSDIQYF.

This clonotype occurred a few times. The genes are TRBV20-1 and TRBJ2-7; a weak D match, TRBD2 (7 bases). Trimming took off 6 bases at V and 3 bases at J, with 21 bases between the two ends. Looked up from germline, CDR1 is DFQATT and CDR2 is SNEGSKA (reference sequence). This CDR3 region has 15 residues. The CDR3 region is CSAAGGMGGNYEQYF. The CDR3 bases are TGCAGTGCCGCCGGGGGGATGGGGGGCAACTACGAGCAGTACTTC.

The gene calls are TRBV6-1 and TRBJ1-3; no clear D. Trimming shortened V by 6 bases and J by 4 bases, and 10 bases separated the two germline ends. Germline CDR1 and CDR2: MNHNS and SASEGT. The CDR3 is made up of 13 amino acids. The DNA of the CDR3 is TGTGCCAGCAGGGTGATGGGAGGAAACACCATATATTTT. It translates to CASRVMGGNTIYF.

This clonotype was detected ten times or more. The gene calls are TRBV3-1 and TRBJ1-5; the D is unclear. The CDR3 runs to 13 residues. V gave up 0 bases and J gave up 6 bases, with 6 bases separating them. Per germline, CDR1 LGHDT and CDR2 YNNKEL (reference sequence). The CDR3, as DNA: TGTGCCAGCAGCCAAGACAGTTTTCAGCCCCAGCATTTT. Residues: CASSQDSFQPQHF.

This clonotype was counted ten times or more. This chain joins TRBV29-1 and TRBJ2-7; D perhaps matches TRBD2 (6 bases). The CDR3 extends over 14 amino acids. V lost 5 bases and J 0 bases, leaving 14 bases between the germline ends. The V gene's germline CDR1 is SQVTM and CDR2 ANQGSEA. The CDR3 reads CSVRRDGSSYEQYF. Written as DNA, the CDR3 is TGCAGCGTTCGCCGGGACGGGAGCTCCTACGAGCAGTACTTC.

This clonotype came up many times. V and J are TRBV28 and TRBJ2-1; TRBD1 matches 7 bases. CDR1 and CDR2 from the germline V gene are MDHEN and SYDVKM. The CDR3 totals 16 residues. V trimming: 5 bases; J trimming: 5 bases; junction bases outside the gene matches: 12. The CDR3 bases are TGTGCCAGCAGTGATGCCGGGACAGCCATTAACAATGAGCAGTTCTTC. This translates into CASSDAGTAINNEQFF.

This clonotype was counted at least ten times. The chain couples TRBV29-1 to TRBJ2-7, with D perhaps matching TRBD1 (6 bases). V dropped 1 base and J dropped 0 bases, with 13 bases sitting between them. Germline V lookup: CDR1 SQVTM, CDR2 ANQGSEA. The CDR3 spans 15 residues. The DNA of the CDR3 is TGCAGCGTTGAAGTCGCAGGGGAGATCTCCTACGAGCAGTACTTC. Protein sequence: CSVEVAGEISYEQYF.

This clonotype was observed many times. V usage is TRBV29-1 and J usage is TRBJ2-7, with TRBD1 matching 9 bases. V lost 4 bases, J lost 5 bases, and 6 bases stayed unmatched. Germline V gene lookup returns CDR1 SQVTM and CDR2 ANQGSEA. The CDR3 consists of 13 residues. As DNA, the CDR3 is TGCAGCGTTGGGGGACAGGGTTTGGACGAGCAGTACTTC. This gives the protein CSVGGQGLDEQYF.

The chain joins TRBV3-1 to TRBJ2-7; no definite D call. V dropped 0 bases and J dropped 2 bases, with 8 bases sitting between them. Germline assignment: CDR1 LGHDT and CDR2 YNNKEL (reference sequence). There are 14 residues in the CDR3. CDR3 region: CASSQDTGPYEQYF. CDR3 sequence (DNA): TGTGCCAGCAGCCAAGACACGGGTCCCTACGAGCAGTACTTC.